At least ten counts were recorded for the clone carrying this TCR beta chain. This entry comes from a study of patients and donors after allogeneic stem cell transplantation. TCRdb analysed the RT-PCR reads with MiXCR anew, one entry per CDR3 protein. The sample yields about 87,000 distinct CDR3 sequences, roughly 5.2% seen once. Germline V gene sequence: CDR1 SNHLY, CDR2 FYNNEI. V dropped 7 bases and J dropped 13; count of bases not matched to a gene: 6. The CDR3 loop spans 11 amino acids. The rearrangement joins TRBV2 to TRBJ2-1; 8 bases fit TRBD1. Sequenced: blood, either unsorted or a sorted T cell fraction (not recorded which). The receptor was isolated from a human donor who was either an allogeneic HSCT recipient or a stem cell or donor lymphocyte infusion donor (not recorded which). It is not recorded whose cells these are; they may come from a transplant donor. The CDR3 region is CASTSGQVQFF. CDR3 coding DNA: TGTGCCAGCACCTCGGGACAGGTTCAGTTCTTC. The whole variable domain, filled in from reference TRBV2 and TRBJ2-1, reads EPEVTQTPSHQVTQMGQEVILRCVPISNHLYFYWYRQILGQKVEFLVSFYNNEISEKSEIFDDQFSVERPDGSNFTLKIRSTKLEDSAMYFCASTSGQVQFFGPGTRLTVL.